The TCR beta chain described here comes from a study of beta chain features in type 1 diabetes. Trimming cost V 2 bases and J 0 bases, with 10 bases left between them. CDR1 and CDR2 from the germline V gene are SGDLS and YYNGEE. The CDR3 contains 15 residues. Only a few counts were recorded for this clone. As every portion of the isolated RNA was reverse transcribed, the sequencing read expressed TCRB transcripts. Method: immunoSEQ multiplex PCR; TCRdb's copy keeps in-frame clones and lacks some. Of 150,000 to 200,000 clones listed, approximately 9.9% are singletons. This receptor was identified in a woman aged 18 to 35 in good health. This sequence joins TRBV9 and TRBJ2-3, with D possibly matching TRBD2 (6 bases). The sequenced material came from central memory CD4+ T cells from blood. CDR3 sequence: CASSVAGTSTDTQYF. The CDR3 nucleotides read TGTGCCAGCAGCGTGGCCGGGACTAGCACAGATACGCAGTATTTT.